Sequencing of this T cell receptor (beta chain) was carried out in a study of Ad26.COV2.S vaccination and SARS-CoV-2 variants. Study-level information: The Ad26.COV2.S arm of the COV1001 trial was where the donor was placed.

This CDR3 has 17 amino acids. Trimming left V 1 base short and J 7 bases short, with 22 bases between. Looked up from germline, CDR1 is MGHDK and CDR2 is SYGVNS. Profiling relied on immunoSEQ multiplex PCR, and the TCRdb table lists in-frame clones only, not all of them. The sample consists of around 400,000 clones, 83% of them appearing once. This sample's treatment: roughly 20 received Ad26.COV2.S at low or high dose, single or two shots; about 5 received placebo; per-sample allocation not given. Sampling occurred on day 63 after the first vaccine or placebo injection. Adults aged 18-55 years in Boston included the donor.

The sequencing used peripheral blood, collected in a trial of Ad26.COV2.S vaccine versus placebo. The sequence was collected from a person aged 18-60 years who received the Ad26.COV2.S COVID-19 vaccine or a placebo. The chain combines TRBV25-1 with TRBJ1-2, with a tentative D call TRBD1 (5 bases). CDR3 sequence (DNA): TGTGCCAGCAGTGAATCCCTTGGGGCCGGCGAGGGCGGTGGCTACACCTTC. Translating it yields CASSESLGAGEGGGYTF.